This entry is about one TCR beta chain. Its antigen is not known. CD4+ T cells from unexposed donors were obtained before the COVID-19 pandemic (2011-2018). These data belong to a study of CD4 T cells in relation to SARS-CoV-2 and coronaviruses. Overall study findings and caveats: The cross-reactivity analysis covered only spike protein, not other viral proteins.

Libraries were prepared by immunoSEQ multiplex PCR; TCRdb keeps only in-frame clonotypes and omits some of them. The table lists about 65,000 clones, over 80% of them singletons. Deletions cut 1 base from V and 6 bases from J, with 10 bases between. CDR1 LGHDT and CDR2 YNNKEL come from the germline V gene (reference sequence). The CDR3 covers 14 residues. Sequencing was carried out using memory CD4+ T cells from PBMCs. V usage is TRBV3-1 (or the pseudogene TRBV3-2) and J usage is TRBJ2-1, with a tentative D call TRBD2 (7 bases). The receptor comes from a human donor in good health. CDR3 nucleotides: TGTGCCAGCAGCCAAGCGGGGGGCCCCAATGAGCAGTTCTTC. It encodes CASSQAGGPNEQFF.